These T cell receptor beta chains were read from a single sample in a study of cytomegalovirus exposure and HLA in healthy donors. This table comes from immunoSEQ multiplex PCR, and its TCRdb copy is limited to in-frame clones, with some not included. The sample lists approximately 150,000 clones, about 80% seen once, with roughly 10% in the top ten. Sequencing used PBMCs. These receptors were collected from a man aged 18 to 30 in good health and CMV-seropositive. CDR3s include the opening cysteine and the closing phenylalanine or tryptophan. The D gene is left open where the match is weak. A row's size may be missing; if present it is once, few, many or a size class.

size: NA; V: TRBV27; J: TRBJ1-6; D: NA; CDR3: CARTRGYNSPLHF; DNA: TGTGCCAGGACCCGGGGATATAATTCACCCCTCCACTTT
size: NA; V: TRBV11-2; J: TRBJ2-1; D: TRBD2; CDR3: CASSPSGRANNEQFF; DNA: TGTGCCAGCAGCCCTAGCGGGAGGGCCAACAATGAGCAGTTCTTC
size: few; V: TRBV19; J: TRBJ1-3; D: NA; CDR3: CASSMGRSGNTIYF; DNA: TGTGCCAGTAGTATGGGGCGCTCTGGAAACACCATATATTTT
size: NA; V: TRBV19; J: TRBJ1-1; D: TRBD1; CDR3: CASSVGTGTVFTEAFF; DNA: TGTGCCAGTAGTGTCGGGACAGGGACTGTGTTCACTGAAGCTTTCTTT
size: NA; V: TRBV2; J: TRBJ1-4; D: NA; CDR3: CASRLKGEKLFF; DNA: TGTGCCAGCAGGCTGAAGGGGGAAAAACTGTTTTTT
size: NA; V: TRBV18; J: TRBJ2-3; D: TRBD1; CDR3: CASSPRDRNTDTQYF; DNA: TGTGCCAGCTCACCCCGGGACAGGAACACAGATACGCAGTATTTT
size: once; V: TRBV5-6; J: TRBJ1-2; D: NA; CDR3: CASSLSPDMRYTF; DNA: TGTGCCAGCAGCTTGTCCCCTGATATGAGGTACACCTTC
size: NA; V: TRBV25-1; J: TRBJ2-7; D: NA; CDR3: CASSEFREAYEQYF; DNA: TGTGCCAGCAGTGAATTTAGGGAGGCCTACGAGCAGTACTTC
size: NA; V: TRBV5-6; J: TRBJ1-1; D: NA; CDR3: CASTPGVGANTEAFF; DNA: TGTGCCAGCACCCCGGGGGTTGGGGCAAACACTGAAGCTTTCTTT
size: NA; V: TRBV30; J: TRBJ2-3; D: NA; CDR3: CAWSVMGLDTDTQYF; DNA: TGTGCCTGGAGTGTAATGGGGCTCGACACAGATACGCAGTATTTT
size: few; V: TRBV27; J: TRBJ1-5; D: TRBD1; CDR3: CASSFGTGGNQPQHF; DNA: TGTGCCAGCAGTTTCGGGACAGGCGGGAATCAGCCCCAGCATTTT
size: NA; V: TRBV7-9; J: TRBJ2-5; D: NA; CDR3: CASSVSNELETQYF; DNA: TGTGCCAGCTCGGTTTCTAATGAGTTGGAGACCCAGTACTTC
size: NA; V: TRBV13; J: TRBJ2-7; D: TRBD2; CDR3: CASSPEGLAYEQYF; DNA: TGTGCCAGCAGCCCAGAAGGACTAGCCTACGAGCAGTACTTC
size: NA; V: TRBV9; J: TRBJ2-5; D: NA; CDR3: CASSSTDSQETQYF; DNA: TGTGCCAGCAGCTCCACGGACAGCCAAGAGACCCAGTACTTC
size: NA; V: TRBV6-1; J: TRBJ2-7; D: NA; CDR3: CASRTGVFYEQYF; DNA: TGTGCCAGCAGGACAGGAGTTTTCTACGAGCAGTACTTC
size: NA; V: TRBV2; J: TRBJ2-7; D: TRBD1; CDR3: CASSVSQGVGEQYF; DNA: TGTGCCAGCAGTGTATCACAGGGGGTGGGCGAGCAGTACTTC
size: NA; V: TRBV6-5; J: TRBJ2-2; D: NA; CDR3: CASSYDGDYTGELFF; DNA: TGTGCCAGCAGCTACGACGGGGATTACACCGGGGAGCTGTTTTTT
size: NA; V: TRBV11-3; J: TRBJ1-4; D: NA; CDR3: CASSPTAREKLFF; DNA: TGTGCCAGCAGCCCGACCGCGAGGGAAAAACTGTTTTTT
size: NA; V: TRBV27; J: TRBJ1-3; D: NA; CDR3: CASSPLTAFSGNTIYF; DNA: TGTGCCAGCAGTCCCCTGACAGCGTTCTCTGGAAACACCATATATTTT
size: NA; V: TRBV11-2; J: TRBJ1-1; D: TRBD1; CDR3: CASMNRGLSEAFF; DNA: TGTGCCAGCATGAACAGGGGGCTGTCGGAAGCTTTCTTT
size: NA; V: TRBV7-2; J: TRBJ2-7; D: NA; CDR3: CASSSLPGTSYEQYF; DNA: TGTGCCAGCAGCTCCTTACCCGGGACTTCCTACGAGCAGTACTTC
size: NA; V: TRBV9; J: TRBJ1-6; D: NA; CDR3: CASSVDQGLSNSPLHF; DNA: TGTGCCAGCAGCGTCGATCAGGGTCTGAGTAATTCACCCCTCCACTTT
size: few; V: TRBV5-4; J: TRBJ1-5; D: TRBD1; CDR3: CASSRGGQGQPQHF; DNA: TGTGCCAGCAGCCGGGGGGGACAGGGGCAGCCCCAGCATTTT
size: NA; V: TRBV30; J: TRBJ1-5; D: NA; CDR3: CAWSYSNQPQHF; DNA: TGTGCCTGGAGTTATAGCAATCAGCCCCAGCATTTT
size: NA; V: TRBV28; J: TRBJ2-6; D: TRBD1; CDR3: CASSPGQGVTSVLTF; DNA: TGTGCCAGCAGTCCCGGACAGGGGGTGACATCCGTCCTGACTTTC
size: NA; V: TRBV5-1; J: TRBJ2-1; D: NA; CDR3: CASSLSGLEFF; DNA: TGCGCCAGCAGCTTGAGCGGGTTGGAGTTCTTC
size: NA; V: TRBV7-2; J: TRBJ2-7; D: NA; CDR3: CASSFAAGPSSYEQYF; DNA: TGTGCCAGCAGCTTCGCGGCAGGGCCAAGCTCCTACGAGCAGTACTTC
size: NA; V: TRBV2; J: TRBJ2-7; D: TRBD1; CDR3: CASSEGQGVDEQYF; DNA: TGTGCCAGCAGTGAGGGGCAGGGGGTGGACGAGCAGTACTTC
size: NA; V: TRBV28; J: TRBJ1-5; D: NA; CDR3: CASSHTTGNQPQHF; DNA: TGTGCCAGCAGCCACACCACAGGAAATCAGCCCCAGCATTTT
size: NA; V: TRBV2; J: TRBJ1-1; D: NA; CDR3: CASTLGQRGTEAFF; DNA: TGTGCCAGCACCCTAGGACAGCGGGGCACTGAAGCTTTCTTT
size: NA; V: TRBV19; J: TRBJ1-2; D: NA; CDR3: CASSTRGNSNYGYTF; DNA: TGTGCCAGTAGTACACGGGGAAACTCCAACTATGGCTACACCTTC
size: NA; V: TRBV19; J: TRBJ1-5; D: NA; CDR3: CASTARPSIQSNQPQHF; DNA: TGTGCCAGTACTGCCAGGCCGTCTATTCAAAGCAATCAGCCCCAGCATTTT
size: NA; V: TRBV7-2; J: TRBJ1-5; D: TRBD1; CDR3: CASSSTGEFNQPQHF; DNA: TGTGCCAGCAGCTCGACAGGGGAGTTCAATCAGCCCCAGCATTTT
size: few; V: TRBV27; J: TRBJ1-1; D: NA; CDR3: CASSELGTPNTEAFF; DNA: TGTGCCAGCAGTGAATTAGGGACACCCAACACTGAAGCTTTCTTT
size: NA; V: TRBV9; J: TRBJ2-7; D: NA; CDR3: CASSVNLGRGEQYF; DNA: TGTGCCAGCAGCGTAAATTTGGGGCGGGGCGAGCAGTACTTC
size: few; V: TRBV19; J: TRBJ1-4; D: NA; CDR3: CASSRRQPPTNEKLFF; DNA: TGTGCCAGTAGTAGGCGACAGCCTCCAACTAATGAAAAACTGTTTTTT
size: few; V: TRBV27; J: TRBJ2-7; D: TRBD2; CDR3: CASSFNPVAGHREQYF; DNA: TGTGCCAGCAGTTTCAATCCCGTAGCGGGACATCGGGAGCAGTACTTC
size: NA; V: TRBV5-1; J: TRBJ2-7; D: TRBD1; CDR3: CASSNSGGSYEQYF; DNA: TGCGCCAGCAGCAACTCAGGGGGCTCCTACGAGCAGTACTTC
size: once; V: TRBV18; J: TRBJ1-2; D: NA; CDR3: CASSPPGAEVWGYTF; DNA: TGTGCCAGCTCACCACCGGGGGCGGAGGTCTGGGGCTACACCTTC
size: NA; V: TRBV13; J: TRBJ1-6; D: TRBD1; CDR3: CASSRRDRVSPLHF; DNA: TGTGCCAGCAGCAGACGGGACAGGGTCTCACCCCTCCACTTT
size: few; V: TRBV10-3; J: TRBJ1-6; D: NA; CDR3: CAISESSGASNSPLHF; DNA: TGTGCCATCAGTGAGTCGTCAGGGGCGAGTAATTCACCCCTCCACTTT
size: NA; V: TRBV10-1; J: TRBJ1-1; D: NA; CDR3: CASSETGNTEAFF; DNA: TGCGCCAGCAGTGAGACGGGGAACACTGAAGCTTTCTTT
size: NA; V: TRBV7-9; J: TRBJ2-1; D: NA; CDR3: CASSLVLSDAGNQFF; DNA: TGTGCCAGCAGCTTAGTGCTATCTGATGCGGGAAATCAGTTCTTC
size: NA; V: TRBV27; J: TRBJ2-7; D: TRBD1; CDR3: CASSFQGANEQYF; DNA: TGTGCCAGCAGTTTCCAGGGGGCGAACGAGCAGTACTTC
size: NA; V: TRBV9; J: TRBJ1-5; D: NA; CDR3: CASSVEVEGRAQHF; DNA: TGTGCCAGCAGCGTAGAAGTAGAGGGTAGGGCCCAGCATTTT
size: NA; V: TRBV9; J: TRBJ2-7; D: NA; CDR3: CASSVAGTHIYEQYF; DNA: TGTGCCAGCAGCGTAGCAGGGACACATATCTACGAGCAGTACTTC
size: NA; V: TRBV7-9; J: TRBJ2-3; D: TRBD1; CDR3: CASSLTTGATDTQYF; DNA: TGTGCCAGCAGCTTAACCACAGGGGCCACAGATACGCAGTATTTT
size: NA; V: TRBV29-1; J: TRBJ2-7; D: NA; CDR3: CSVVLHSISYEQYF; DNA: TGCAGCGTTGTCCTCCACTCAATCTCCTACGAGCAGTACTTC
size: NA; V: TRBV5-1; J: TRBJ1-1; D: TRBD1; CDR3: CASSSMGQANTEAFF; DNA: TGCGCCAGCAGCTCAATGGGACAGGCGAACACTGAAGCTTTCTTT
size: NA; V: TRBV15; J: TRBJ2-7; D: NA; CDR3: CATSWENSYEQYF; DNA: TGTGCCACCAGTTGGGAGAACTCCTACGAGCAGTACTTC
size: once; V: TRBV9; J: TRBJ2-7; D: NA; CDR3: CASSVAGGNIYEQYF; DNA: TGTGCCAGCAGCGTAGCGGGCGGGAATATTTACGAGCAGTACTTC
size: NA; V: TRBV6-5; J: TRBJ1-2; D: NA; CDR3: CASKRGDYGYTF; DNA: TGTGCCAGCAAACGGGGAGACTATGGCTACACCTTC